This TCR beta chain originates from a study of T cell responses to AZD1222 COVID-19 vaccine. Findings and caveats of the study: CD4 TCRs linked to vaccination spanned spike, dominating at 160-218 and 743-854. Recipients of two AZD1222 doses showed rising Spike-specific TCR breadth and depth. After the peak T cell response, and only then, were repertoires sampled. Only six AZD1222 recipients tested seropositive at baseline.

About this clone itself: As yet, its antigen is unknown.

Some clones are missing from TCRdb's copy, which holds only in-frame ones; the method was immunoSEQ multiplex PCR. The data show about 89,000 clones, 70% to 90% seen once. The sample in question was peripheral blood, obtained 28 days after the second AZD1222 dose. This receptor was taken from an adult who received the AZD1222 COVID-19 vaccine.

The CDR3 DNA reads as TGCGCCAGCAGCGCCCTAAGGCTAGCGGGGGACGAGCAGTACTTC. It codes for CASSALRLAGDEQYF. V is TRBV5-1 and J is TRBJ2-7; 10 nucleotides match TRBD2. The CDR3 spans 15 residues. V lost 4 bases to trimming and J lost 5 bases; unmatched junction nucleotides: 9. Germline CDR1 SGHRS, CDR2 YFSETQ.